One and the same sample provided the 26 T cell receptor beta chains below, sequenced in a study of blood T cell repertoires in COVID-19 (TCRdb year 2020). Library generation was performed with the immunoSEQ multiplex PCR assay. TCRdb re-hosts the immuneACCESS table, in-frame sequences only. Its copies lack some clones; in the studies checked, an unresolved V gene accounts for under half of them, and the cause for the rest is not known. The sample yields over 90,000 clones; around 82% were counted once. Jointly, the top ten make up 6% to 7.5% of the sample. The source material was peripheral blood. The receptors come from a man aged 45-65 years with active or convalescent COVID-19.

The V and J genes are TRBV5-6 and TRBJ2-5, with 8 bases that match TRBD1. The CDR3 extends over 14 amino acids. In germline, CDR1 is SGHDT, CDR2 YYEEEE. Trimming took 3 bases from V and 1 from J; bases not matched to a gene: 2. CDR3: CASSSTGVQETQYF. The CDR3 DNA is TGTGCCAGCAGCTCGACAGGGGTCCAAGAGACCCAGTACTTC.

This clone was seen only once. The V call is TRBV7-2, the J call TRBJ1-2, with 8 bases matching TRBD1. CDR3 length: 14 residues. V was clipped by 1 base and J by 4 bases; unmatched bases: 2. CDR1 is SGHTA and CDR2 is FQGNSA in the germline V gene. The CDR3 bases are TGTGCCAGCAGCTTAGACAGGGGGATCTATGGCTACACCTTC. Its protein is CASSLDRGIYGYTF.

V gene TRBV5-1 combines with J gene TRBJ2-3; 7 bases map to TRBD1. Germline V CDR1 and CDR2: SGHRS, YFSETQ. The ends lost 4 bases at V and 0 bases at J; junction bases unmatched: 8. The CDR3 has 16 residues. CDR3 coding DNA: TGCGCCAGCAGCGCGACCCGGGACAGTAGCACAGATACGCAGTATTTT. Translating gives CASSATRDSSTDTQYF.

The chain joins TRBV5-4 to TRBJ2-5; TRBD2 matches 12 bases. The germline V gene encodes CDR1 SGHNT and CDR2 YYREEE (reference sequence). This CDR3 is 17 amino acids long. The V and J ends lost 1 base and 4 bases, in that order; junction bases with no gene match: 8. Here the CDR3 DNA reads TGTGCCAGCAGCTTGAAGGCCGCTAGCGGGGGGGGAGAGACCCAGTACTTC. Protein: CASSLKAASGGGETQYF.

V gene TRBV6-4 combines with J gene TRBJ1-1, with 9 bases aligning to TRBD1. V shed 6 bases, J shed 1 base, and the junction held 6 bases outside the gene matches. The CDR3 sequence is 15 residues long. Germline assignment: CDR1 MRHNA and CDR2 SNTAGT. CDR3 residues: CASRTGQGANTEAFF. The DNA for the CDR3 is TGTGCCAGCAGGACGGGACAGGGTGCGAACACTGAAGCTTTCTTT.

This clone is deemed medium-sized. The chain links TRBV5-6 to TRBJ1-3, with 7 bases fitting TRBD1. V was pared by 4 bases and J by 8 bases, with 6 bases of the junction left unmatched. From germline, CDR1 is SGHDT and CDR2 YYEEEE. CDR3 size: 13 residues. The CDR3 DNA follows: TGTGCCAGCAGCACAAGACAGGGTGACACCATATATTTT. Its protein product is CASSTRQGDTIYF.

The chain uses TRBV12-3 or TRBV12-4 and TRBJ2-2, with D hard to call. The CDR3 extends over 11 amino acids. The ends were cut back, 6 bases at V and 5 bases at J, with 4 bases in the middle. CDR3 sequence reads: CASRITGELFF. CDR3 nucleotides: TGTGCCAGCAGAATAACCGGGGAGCTGTTTTTT.

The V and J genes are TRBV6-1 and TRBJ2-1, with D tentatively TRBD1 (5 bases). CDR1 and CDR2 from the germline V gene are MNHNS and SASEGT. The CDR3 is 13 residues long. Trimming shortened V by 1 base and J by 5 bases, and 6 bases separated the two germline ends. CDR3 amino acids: CASSEGQHNEQFF. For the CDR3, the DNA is TGTGCCAGCAGTGAAGGACAGCACAATGAGCAGTTCTTC.

The CDR3: CASSLSLLGVYEQYV. The CDR3 DNA reads TGTGCCAGCAGCTTATCCTTGTTAGGGGTCTACGAGCAGTACGTC. This sequence joins TRBV11-2 and TRBJ2-7, with TRBD1 as a possible D gene (5 bases). Trimming removed 2 bases at V and 3 bases at J, with 14 bases between. The CDR3 covers 15 residues. Germline V gives CDR1 SGHAT, CDR2 FQNNGV.

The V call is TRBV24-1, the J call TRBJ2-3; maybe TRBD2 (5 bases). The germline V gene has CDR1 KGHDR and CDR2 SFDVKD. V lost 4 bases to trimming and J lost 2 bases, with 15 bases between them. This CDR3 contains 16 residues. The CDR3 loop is CATSDRGPPPTDTQYF. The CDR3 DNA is TGTGCCACCAGTGACCGAGGGCCTCCTCCCACAGATACGCAGTATTTT.

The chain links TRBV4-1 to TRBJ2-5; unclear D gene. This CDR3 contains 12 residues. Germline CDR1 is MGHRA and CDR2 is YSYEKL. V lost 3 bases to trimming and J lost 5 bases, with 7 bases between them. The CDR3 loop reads CASSHPRETQYF. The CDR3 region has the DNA TGCGCCAGCAGCCACCCCAGGGAGACCCAGTACTTC.

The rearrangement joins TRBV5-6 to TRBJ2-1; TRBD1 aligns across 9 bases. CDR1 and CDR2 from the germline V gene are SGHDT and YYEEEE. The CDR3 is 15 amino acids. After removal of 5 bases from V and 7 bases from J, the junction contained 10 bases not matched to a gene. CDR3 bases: TGTGCCAGCAGATCCGGGACAGGGACTTGGAATGAGCAGTTCTTC. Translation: CASRSGTGTWNEQFF.

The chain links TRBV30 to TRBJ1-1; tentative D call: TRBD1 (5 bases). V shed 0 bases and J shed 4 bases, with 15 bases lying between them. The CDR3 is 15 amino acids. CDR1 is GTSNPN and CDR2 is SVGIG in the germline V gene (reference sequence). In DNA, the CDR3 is TGTGCCTGGAGTGTTACATCGGGGGGGGGCACTGAAGCTTTCTTT. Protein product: CAWSVTSGGGTEAFF.

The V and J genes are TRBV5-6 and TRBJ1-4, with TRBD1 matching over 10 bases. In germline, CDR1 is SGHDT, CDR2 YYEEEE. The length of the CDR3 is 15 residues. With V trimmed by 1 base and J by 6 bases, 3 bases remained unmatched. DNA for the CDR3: TGTGCCAGCAGCTTGAAGACAGGGGGCGATGAAAAACTGTTTTTT. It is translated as CASSLKTGGDEKLFF.

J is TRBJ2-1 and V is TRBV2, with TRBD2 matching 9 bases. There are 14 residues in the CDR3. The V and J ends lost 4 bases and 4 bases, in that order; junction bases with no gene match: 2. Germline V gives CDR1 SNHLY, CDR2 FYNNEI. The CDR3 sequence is CASSGTSVYNEQFF. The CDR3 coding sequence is TGTGCCAGCAGTGGGACTAGCGTGTACAATGAGCAGTTCTTC.

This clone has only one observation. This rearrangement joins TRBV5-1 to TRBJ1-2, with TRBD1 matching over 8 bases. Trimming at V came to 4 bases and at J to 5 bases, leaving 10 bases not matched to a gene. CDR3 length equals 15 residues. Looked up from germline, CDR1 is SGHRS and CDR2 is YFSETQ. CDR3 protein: CASSLGTGPGYGYTF. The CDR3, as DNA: TGCGCCAGCAGCCTTGGGACAGGCCCTGGGTATGGCTACACCTTC.

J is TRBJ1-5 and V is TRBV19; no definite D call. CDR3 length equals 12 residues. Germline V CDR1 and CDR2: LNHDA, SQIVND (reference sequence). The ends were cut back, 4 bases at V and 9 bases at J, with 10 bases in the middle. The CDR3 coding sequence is TGTGCCAGTAGTAGTCAAGAGGGGCCCCAGCATTTT. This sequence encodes CASSSQEGPQHF.

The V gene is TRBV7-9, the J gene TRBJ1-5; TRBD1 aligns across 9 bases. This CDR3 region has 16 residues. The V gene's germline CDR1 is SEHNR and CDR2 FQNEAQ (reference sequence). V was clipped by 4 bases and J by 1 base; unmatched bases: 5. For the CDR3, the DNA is TGTGCCAGCAGCTCCACGGGACAGGGAAGCAATCAGCCCCAGCATTTT. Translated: CASSSTGQGSNQPQHF.

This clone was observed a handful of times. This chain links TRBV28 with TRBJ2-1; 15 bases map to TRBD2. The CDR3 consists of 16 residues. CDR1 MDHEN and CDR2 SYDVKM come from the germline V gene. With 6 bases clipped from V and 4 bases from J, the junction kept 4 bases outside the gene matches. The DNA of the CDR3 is TGTGCCAGCAGGGACGGACTAGCGGGGGGGTACAATGAGCAGTTCTTC. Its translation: CASRDGLAGGYNEQFF.

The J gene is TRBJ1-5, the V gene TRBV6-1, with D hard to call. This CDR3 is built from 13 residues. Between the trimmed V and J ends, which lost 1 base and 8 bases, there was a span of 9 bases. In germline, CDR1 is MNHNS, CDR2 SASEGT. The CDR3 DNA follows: TGTGCCAGCAGTGAAGGGGCCCCTAAGCCCCAGCATTTT. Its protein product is CASSEGAPKPQHF.

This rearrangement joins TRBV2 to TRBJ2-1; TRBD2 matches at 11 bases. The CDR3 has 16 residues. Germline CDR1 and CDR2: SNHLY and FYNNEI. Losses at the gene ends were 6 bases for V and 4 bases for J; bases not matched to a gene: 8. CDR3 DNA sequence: TGTGCCAGCAGAGCCGGGACTAGCGGTGATTACAATGAGCAGTTCTTC. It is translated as CASRAGTSGDYNEQFF. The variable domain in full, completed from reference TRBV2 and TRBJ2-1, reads EPEVTQTPSHQVTQMGQEVILRCVPISNHLYFYWYRQILGQKVEFLVSFYNNEISEKSEIFDDQFSVERPDGSNFTLKIRSTKLEDSAMYFCASRAGTSGDYNEQFFGPGTRLTVL.

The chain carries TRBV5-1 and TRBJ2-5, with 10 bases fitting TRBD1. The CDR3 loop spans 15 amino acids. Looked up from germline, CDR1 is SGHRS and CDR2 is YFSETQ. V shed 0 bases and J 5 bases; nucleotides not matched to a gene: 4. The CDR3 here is CASSLGTGGGETQYF. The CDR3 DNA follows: TGCGCCAGCAGCTTGGGGACAGGGGGAGGGGAGACCCAGTACTTC.

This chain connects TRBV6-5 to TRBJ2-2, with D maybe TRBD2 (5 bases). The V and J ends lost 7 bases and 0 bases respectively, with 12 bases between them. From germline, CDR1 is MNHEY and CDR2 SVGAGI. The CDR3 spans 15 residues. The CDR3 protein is CASTTRVANTGELFF. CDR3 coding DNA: TGTGCCAGCACTACTAGAGTCGCGAACACCGGGGAGCTGTTTTTT.

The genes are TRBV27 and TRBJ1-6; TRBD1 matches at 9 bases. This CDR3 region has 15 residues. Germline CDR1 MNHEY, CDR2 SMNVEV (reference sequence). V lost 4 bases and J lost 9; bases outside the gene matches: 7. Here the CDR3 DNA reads TGTGCCAGCAGTTCCATGGGACAGGGTTTTTCACCCCTCCACTTT. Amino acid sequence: CASSSMGQGFSPLHF.

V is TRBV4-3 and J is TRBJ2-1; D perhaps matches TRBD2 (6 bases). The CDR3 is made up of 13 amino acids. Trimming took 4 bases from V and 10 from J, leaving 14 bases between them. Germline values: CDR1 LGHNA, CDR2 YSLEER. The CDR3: CASSPGTAGEQFF. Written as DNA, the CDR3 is TGCGCCAGCAGCCCAGGGACTGCAGGGGAGCAGTTCTTC.

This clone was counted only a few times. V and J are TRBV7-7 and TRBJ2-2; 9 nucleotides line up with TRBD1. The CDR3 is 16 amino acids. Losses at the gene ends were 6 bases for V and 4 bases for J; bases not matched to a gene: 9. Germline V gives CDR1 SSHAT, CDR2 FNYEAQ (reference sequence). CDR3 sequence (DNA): TGTGCCAGCAGACCACAGGGGGCAGGTGGCACCGGGGAGCTGTTTTTT. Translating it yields CASRPQGAGGTGELFF. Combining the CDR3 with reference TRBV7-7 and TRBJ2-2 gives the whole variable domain GAGVSQSPRYKVTKRGQDVTLRCDPISSHATLYWYQQALGQGPEFLTYFNYEAQPDKSGLPSDRFSAERPEGSISTLTIQRTEQRDSAMYRCASRPQGAGGTGELFFGEGSRLTVL.